These T cell receptor beta chains were read from a single sample in a study of monozygotic twins with inflammatory bowel disease. From the 5' RACE reads, TCRdb lists one entry per CDR3 protein and no DNA. Recorded for this sample: tens of thousands of distinct CDR3 sequences. The sample was blood. These receptors all come from a human donor with ulcerative colitis or Crohn's disease, or a healthy co-twin of an affected twin (not recorded which). The CDR3 runs from the conserved cysteine through the conserved F or W. The order of the fields is CDR3 length, clone size, V gene, J gene, CDR3 protein. Size values are once, few and many counts, or a class for expanded clones, and some rows have none.

12,-,TRBV25-1,TRBJ1-1,CASSPEGVVAFF
15,-,TRBV7-2,TRBJ1-1,CASRIQSGWGTEAFF
13,-,TRBV7-2,TRBJ2-7,CASSYKPSYEQYF
14,-,TRBV5-1,TRBJ2-7,CASALGDRVYEQYF
15,-,TRBV5-1,TRBJ2-2,CATSPPSPGTGELFF
14,-,TRBV2,TRBJ1-2,CASSDWLQENGYTF
14,-,TRBV10-3,TRBJ2-1,CATDRGVLYNEQFF
15,-,TRBV7-2,TRBJ1-5,CASSLRGTLVQPQHF
13,-,TRBV19,TRBJ1-5,CASSIRWAQPQHF
14,-,TRBV29-1,TRBJ2-7,CSVDLTGVRYEQYF
18,-,TRBV5-4,TRBJ2-2,CASSLGASKGGNTGELFF
14,-,TRBV5-5,TRBJ1-2,CASSLAMAVDGYTF
15,-,TRBV5-1,TRBJ1-5,CASSSGTGGSQPQHF
13,-,TRBV12-3/TRBV12-4,TRBJ1-2,CASSLGQGYGYTF
11,-,TRBV28,TRBJ1-1,CASSTVTEAFF
13,-,TRBV5-8,TRBJ2-7,CASSFDRGREQYF
16,-,TRBV11-2,TRBJ2-2,CASSSDLGMVTGELFF
16,-,TRBV5-1,TRBJ2-1,CASSLIWTGDGNEQFF
14,-,TRBV29-1,TRBJ2-2,CSVESAYATGELFF
19,-,TRBV12-3/TRBV12-4,TRBJ2-3,CASRATGARTRAWTDTQYF
14,-,TRBV5-4,TRBJ1-6,CASSLESYAAPLHF
15,-,TRBV3-1,TRBJ1-5,CASSLGQVSNQPQHF
14,-,TRBV11-2,TRBJ2-1,CASSFGWTYNEQFF
15,-,TRBV29-1,TRBJ2-5,CSVEKGGRRQETQYF
19,-,TRBV6-2/TRBV6-3,TRBJ2-6,CASSYPLILGAVGANVLTF
14,medium-sized,TRBV10-3,TRBJ2-7,CAISALPHSYEQYF
12,-,TRBV20-1,TRBJ2-7,CSGGQRGNEQYF
17,-,TRBV9,TRBJ2-3,CASSRQTPTFSTDTQYF
15,-,TRBV7-2,TRBJ2-7,CASSRLGQGAYEQYF
15,-,TRBV5-1,TRBJ2-1,CASSYGQLNYNEQFF
15,-,TRBV7-2,TRBJ2-6,CASSLFGLGANVLTF
15,-,TRBV20-1,TRBJ2-7,CSAESTSQDYYEQYF
16,-,TRBV7-6,TRBJ2-5,CASSLEGRGRGETQYF
16,-,TRBV20-1,TRBJ2-3,CSARTIHGASTDTQYF
14,-,TRBV4-1,TRBJ2-7,CASSDHGRSYEQYF
14,-,TRBV15,TRBJ2-2,CATSTGQITGELFF
16,-,TRBV27,TRBJ1-4,CASSSDRGWANEKLFF